A single sample is the source of the 10 T cell receptor beta chains below, sequenced in a study of blood T cell repertoires in COVID-19. TCRdb keeps only in-frame clones here, not all; method: immunoSEQ multiplex PCR. Found here are 97,000 or so clones, 70% to 90% of them singletons; the top ten hold roughly 2%. The specimen sequenced was peripheral blood. The receptors come from a man aged 50 to 59 with active COVID-19.

The genes are TRBV28 and TRBJ2-7; the D gene is possibly TRBD2 (5 bases). CDR1 is MDHEN, CDR2 SYDVKM, per germline. CDR3 size: 13 residues. V lost 7 bases to trimming and J lost 6 bases, with 16 bases between them. CDR3 sequence: CASTLPSWGEQYF. The CDR3 DNA reads as TGTGCCAGCACCCTCCCTAGCTGGGGCGAGCAGTACTTC.

The chain links TRBV2 to TRBJ2-3; a possible D gene is TRBD2 (7 bases). Looked up from germline, CDR1 is SNHLY and CDR2 is FYNNEI. Trimming cost V 6 bases and J 4 bases, with 20 bases left between them. This CDR3 spans 16 amino acids. CDR3 sequence (DNA): TGTGCCAGCAGGTCCCTGGCGGGGGCGACCGCAGATACGCAGTATTTT. Its translation is CASRSLAGATADTQYF. Based on the CDR3 plus reference TRBV2 and TRBJ2-3, the full variable domain is EPEVTQTPSHQVTQMGQEVILRCVPISNHLYFYWYRQILGQKVEFLVSFYNNEISEKSEIFDDQFSVERPDGSNFTLKIRSTKLEDSAMYFCASRSLAGATADTQYFGPGTRLTVL.

The V and J genes are TRBV10-2 and TRBJ1-4, with 10 nucleotides matching TRBD1. Trimming removed 8 bases from V and 7 bases from J; junction bases left unmatched: 1. This CDR3 region has 12 residues. Germline assignment: CDR1 WSHSY and CDR2 SAAADI. CDR3 sequence: CASGQGGEKLFF. The CDR3 DNA reads TGCGCCAGCGGACAGGGGGGTGAAAAACTGTTTTTT.

The V gene is TRBV6-5, the J gene TRBJ1-2; D is unclear. V lost 8 bases and J lost 4, with 20 bases in between. Germline values: CDR1 MNHEY, CDR2 SVGAGI. CDR3 length: 15 amino acids. The DNA for the CDR3 is TGTGCCAGCCGGAAATACAGTGGGCCAGCCTATGGCTACACCTTC. Its protein is CASRKYSGPAYGYTF.

The chain recombines TRBV5-1 with TRBJ1-1; the D is unclear. Germline V CDR1 and CDR2: SGHRS, YFSETQ. V was clipped by 2 bases and J by 1 base, with 6 bases between them. This CDR3 region has 13 residues. CDR3 sequence reads: CASSLEANTEAFF. The CDR3 region has the DNA TGCGCCAGCAGCTTAGAGGCGAACACTGAAGCTTTCTTT.

The chain uses TRBV19 and TRBJ2-3, with unresolved D. The CDR3 totals 14 residues. V was trimmed by 5 bases and J by 6 bases, leaving 15 bases between them. Germline CDR1 LNHDA, CDR2 SQIVND (reference sequence). CDR3 in DNA: TGTGCCAGTAGTCCTCATCTAGTCGCCGATACGCAGTATTTT. Its translation is CASSPHLVADTQYF.

The genes are TRBV7-2 and TRBJ2-7; 10 nucleotides match TRBD1. With 6 bases clipped from V and 5 bases from J, the junction kept 7 bases outside the gene matches. The CDR3 consists of 14 residues. The germline CDR1 and CDR2 sequences are SGHTA and FQGNSA. CDR3 coding DNA: TGTGCCAGCAGTCGGAGACAGGGGGCCGACGAGCAGTACTTC. It translates to CASSRRQGADEQYF.

V gene TRBV30 combines with J gene TRBJ2-7, with 7 bases that match TRBD1. This CDR3 contains 14 residues. Unmatched junction bases numbered 2, after V lost 0 bases and J lost 0 bases. Germline-derived CDR1 and CDR2 are GTSNPN and SVGIG (reference sequence). CDR3 bases: TGTGCCTGGAGTGTAGGGACAGTCTCCTACGAGCAGTACTTC. Its protein product is CAWSVGTVSYEQYF.

The chain employs TRBV15 and TRBJ1-2; D is undetermined. The CDR3 covers 14 residues. CDR1 is LNHNV, CDR2 YYDKDF, per germline (reference sequence). V lost 0 bases, J lost 8 bases, and 13 bases lay in between. The CDR3 is CATSREGGGRGYTF. The CDR3 DNA reads as TGTGCCACCAGCAGAGAGGGTGGAGGAAGGGGCTACACCTTC.

The V gene is TRBV6-2 or TRBV6-3, the J gene TRBJ1-5; 8 bases are shared with TRBD1. CDR3 size: 16 residues. Losses at the gene ends were 6 bases for V and 2 bases for J; bases not matched to a gene: 9. Per the germline V gene, CDR1 is MNHEY and CDR2 is SVGEGT. CDR3 coding DNA: TGTGCCAGCAGCTTAGACAGGGGAGTGGGCAATCAGCCCCAGCATTTT. This encodes CASSLDRGVGNQPQHF.